This T cell receptor (beta chain) appears in the sequencing data of a study of beta chain features in type 1 diabetes. In the study overall: Cell yields, age and gender were similar between patients and healthy donors. Study-wide findings and caveats: cDNA-based sequencing might over-represent cells highly expressing TCR. Researchers report that Type 1 diabetes patients had moderately but significantly shorter TCRB CDR3s across all four CD4+ subsets.

All of the isolated RNA was reverse transcribed, so expressed TCRB transcripts were sequenced. Approximately 3.5 million reads per sample were averaged for naive, central memory and regulatory samples. Assay: immunoSEQ multiplex PCR; the TCRdb copy retains only in-frame clones and omits some. In the table there are 41,000 or so clones, approximately 61% of which are singletons. Comment on this clone: No antigen is known for it.

Germline-derived CDR1 and CDR2 are SGHTA and FQGNSA. This CDR3 comprises 11 residues. The germline V and J ends were trimmed by 1 base and 7 bases, with 4 bases remaining between them. The receptor was derived from a man in his thirties or forties with type 1 diabetes. Some clones in this sample may be carry-over from other donors' samples. Sequenced input: Tregs from blood. The chain uses TRBV7-2 and TRBJ2-5, with D uncertain. CDR3 sequence reads: CASSLVGTQYF. The CDR3 DNA is TGTGCCAGCAGCTTAGTCGGGACCCAGTACTTC.